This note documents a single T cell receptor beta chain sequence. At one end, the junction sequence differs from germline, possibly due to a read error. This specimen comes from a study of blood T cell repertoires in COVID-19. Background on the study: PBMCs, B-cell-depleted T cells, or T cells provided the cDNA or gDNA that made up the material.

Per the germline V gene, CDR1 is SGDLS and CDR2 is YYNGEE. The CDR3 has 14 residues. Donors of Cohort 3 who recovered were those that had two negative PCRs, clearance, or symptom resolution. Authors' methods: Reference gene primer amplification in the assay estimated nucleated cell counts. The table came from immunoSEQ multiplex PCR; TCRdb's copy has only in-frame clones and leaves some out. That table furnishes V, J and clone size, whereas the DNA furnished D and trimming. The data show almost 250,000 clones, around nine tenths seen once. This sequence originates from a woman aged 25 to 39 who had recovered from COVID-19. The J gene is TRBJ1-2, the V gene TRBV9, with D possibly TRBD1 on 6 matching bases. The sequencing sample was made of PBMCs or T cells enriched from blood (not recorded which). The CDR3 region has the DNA TGTGCCAGCAGCGCCCAAGTAACAGGGATGGGAAGGGCCTTC. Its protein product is CASSAQVTGMGRAF.